This T cell receptor (beta chain) was profiled in a study of early T cells in non-severe SARS-CoV-2 infection. About the study: Sequenced material consisted of bulk RNA (from unsorted whole blood), and chains were unpaired. Study-wide results and caveats: Anti-spike CD8 responses were favored in VDJdb matching, and private and CD4 specificities were missed.

Looked up from germline, CDR1 is SGHTA and CDR2 is FQGNSA. CDR3 length: 14 amino acids. The junction had 4 bases not matched to a gene; V was cut back by 5 bases and J by 4 bases. The library protocol tagged individual cDNA molecules with unique molecular identifiers. MiXCR, applied by TCRdb to the 5' RACE reads, yields one record per CDR3 protein. The table records 38,000 or so distinct CDR3 sequences, approximately 4.6% of them present only once. A note on this clonotype: What it recognizes is unknown.

The sample taken for sequencing was whole blood. The sequence was obtained from an adult who was a healthcare worker with PCR-confirmed SARS-CoV-2 infection or an uninfected control (not recorded which). V and J are TRBV7-2 and TRBJ2-5; 10 bases align to TRBD2. The CDR3 is CASSPSSGGETQYF. In DNA, the CDR3 is TGTGCCAGCAGCCCCTCTAGCGGGGGAGAGACCCAGTACTTC.